This T cell receptor beta chain emerged from a study of cytomegalovirus exposure and HLA in healthy donors. Both 60 Vbeta primers and 13 Jbeta primers went into the PCR. The table came from immunoSEQ multiplex PCR; TCRdb's copy has only in-frame clones and leaves some out. Found here are 150,000 to 200,000 clones, 85% to 90% of them singletons; the top ten hold roughly 1.8%. Sequenced input: PBMCs. This receptor was taken from a woman younger than 30 in good health and CMV-seronegative.

For the CDR3, the DNA is TGTGCCAGCAGCCGAGGACAGGTCTATGGCTACACCTTC. This encodes CASSRGQVYGYTF. This chain joins TRBV7-8 and TRBJ1-2; 7 nucleotides match TRBD1. This CDR3 spans 13 amino acids. V gave up 5 bases and J gave up 4 bases; unmatched junction bases: 4. Germline V gene sequence: CDR1 SGHVS, CDR2 FQNEAQ.